The 20 T cell receptor beta chains below all came from one sample that was sequenced in a study of blood T cell repertoires in COVID-19. Clones were sequenced by immunoSEQ multiplex PCR, and TCRdb holds only the in-frame ones, with some missing. The sample lists approximately 230,000 clones; approximately 83% were seen once. Source material: peripheral blood. These receptors were taken from an elderly man with acute or convalescent COVID-19.

This clone was seen only once. The chain is built from TRBV4-1 and TRBJ1-2, with D possibly matching TRBD1 (6 bases). V shed 0 bases and J shed 8 bases, with 16 bases lying between them. The germline V gene encodes CDR1 MGHRA and CDR2 YSYEKL. The CDR3 totals 15 residues. The CDR3 reads CASSQDGGRPRGYTF. CDR3 DNA: TGCGCCAGCAGCCAAGATGGGGGCAGGCCGAGGGGCTACACCTTC.

The sample holds a few counts of this clone. This rearrangement joins TRBV19 to TRBJ1-3, with D unclear. The CDR3 extends over 16 amino acids. Germline loops: CDR1 LNHDA, CDR2 SQIVND (reference sequence). Trimming left V 0 bases short and J 0 bases short, with 9 bases between. The DNA of the CDR3 is TGTGCCAGTAGTATAGAGAGCCTTCCCTCTGGAAACACCATATATTTT. Its protein is CASSIESLPSGNTIYF.

The V gene is TRBV5-5, the J gene TRBJ2-7; tentative D call: TRBD2 (5 bases). There are 16 residues in the CDR3. Germline CDR1 is SGHKS and CDR2 is YYEKEE (reference sequence). Trimming pared 1 base from V and 0 bases from J, leaving 14 bases between. The CDR3 DNA is TGTGCCAGCAGCTTGAGCCCGGAGGTGCTCTCCTACGAGCAGTACTTC. It specifies CASSLSPEVLSYEQYF.

The sample holds a few counts of this clone. The rearrangement uses TRBV4-1 and TRBJ2-7, with 13 bases aligning to TRBD2. CDR3 length: 15 residues. Trimming removed 1 base from V and 6 bases from J; junction bases left unmatched: 3. Looked up from germline, CDR1 is MGHRA and CDR2 is YSYEKL. The CDR3, as DNA: TGCGCCAGCAGCCAAGTTGGGACTAGCGGGACCGAGCAGTACTTC. Its protein is CASSQVGTSGTEQYF.

This sequence joins TRBV27 and TRBJ1-2; a possible D gene is TRBD1 (5 bases). This CDR3 comprises 14 residues. The V and J ends lost 6 bases and 4 bases respectively, with 15 bases between them. Germline V gene data show CDR1 as MNHEY and CDR2 as SMNVEV (reference sequence). CDR3 residues: CASSPPGIGYGYTF. The CDR3, as DNA: TGTGCCAGCAGCCCCCCAGGGATTGGCTATGGCTACACCTTC.

The chain joins TRBV7-2 to TRBJ2-3; 8 bases align to TRBD2. In germline, CDR1 is SGHTA, CDR2 FQGNSA. V lost 5 bases, J lost 6 bases, and 7 bases stayed unmatched. CDR3 length equals 14 residues. In DNA, the CDR3 is TGTGCCAGCAGCCTAGGACTAGCTGGGGATACGCAGTATTTT. It encodes CASSLGLAGDTQYF.

This clone was detected once. The chain has TRBV5-5 and TRBJ2-3, with TRBD1 matching over 9 bases. This CDR3 has 16 residues. The germline V gene encodes CDR1 SGHKS and CDR2 YYEKEE (reference sequence). Trimming took 0 bases from V and 2 from J; bases not matched to a gene: 4. As DNA, the CDR3 is TGTGCCAGCAGCTTGGTGCGGACAGGGGACACAGATACGCAGTATTTT. Its translation is CASSLVRTGDTDTQYF.

V and J are TRBV9 and TRBJ2-1, with D possibly matching TRBD2 (5 bases). This CDR3 region has 13 residues. Trimming took 4 bases from V and 9 from J, leaving 14 bases between them. CDR1 is SGDLS, CDR2 YYNGEE, per germline. CDR3 in DNA: TGTGCCAGCAGCTTCGGGCGGGTAGCTGAGCAGTTCTTC. The encoded protein is CASSFGRVAEQFF.

This chain connects TRBV6-1 to TRBJ1-2; 7 bases are a match to TRBD1. Germline values: CDR1 MNHNS, CDR2 SASEGT. There are 14 residues in the CDR3. Trimming at V came to 2 bases and at J to 2 bases, leaving 2 bases not matched to a gene. The DNA for the CDR3 is TGTGCCAGCAGTGAAAGGGGGCTGAACTATGGCTACACCTTC. This gives the protein CASSERGLNYGYTF.

V and J are TRBV5-1 and TRBJ1-2; tentatively, D is TRBD1 (5 bases). The ends were cut back, 0 bases at V and 6 bases at J, with 21 bases in the middle. This CDR3 is 17 amino acids long. Germline V gives CDR1 SGHRS, CDR2 YFSETQ. The CDR3 loop is CASSLEGGASRVNGYTF. The CDR3 nucleotides are TGCGCCAGCAGCTTGGAGGGAGGGGCAAGCCGAGTAAATGGCTACACCTTC. The whole variable domain, filled in from reference TRBV5-1 and TRBJ1-2, reads KAGVTQTPRYLIKTRGQQVTLSCSPISGHRSVSWYQQTPGQGLQFLFEYFSETQRNKGNFPGRFSGRQFSNSRSEMNVSTLELGDSALYLCASSLEGGASRVNGYTFGSGTRLTVV.

The chain uses TRBV2 and TRBJ1-2; 11 positions agree with TRBD1. V lost 2 bases to trimming and J lost 4 bases; unmatched junction nucleotides: 6. The CDR3 extends over 16 amino acids. Germline values: CDR1 SNHLY, CDR2 FYNNEI. CDR3: CASSEPDGTGGYGYTF. The CDR3 DNA reads TGTGCCAGCAGTGAACCAGACGGGACAGGGGGCTATGGCTACACCTTC. Filled out from reference TRBV2 and TRBJ1-2, the complete variable domain reads EPEVTQTPSHQVTQMGQEVILRCVPISNHLYFYWYRQILGQKVEFLVSFYNNEISEKSEIFDDQFSVERPDGSNFTLKIRSTKLEDSAMYFCASSEPDGTGGYGYTFGSGTRLTVV.

This clone was picked up a small number of times. The J gene is TRBJ1-2, the V gene TRBV5-1; 9 bases fit TRBD1. From germline, CDR1 is SGHRS and CDR2 YFSETQ. This CDR3 is built from 13 residues. V shed 4 bases, J shed 7 bases, and the junction held 5 bases outside the gene matches. The CDR3 region has the DNA TGCGCCAGCAGCGTGGGACAGGGAGGTGGCTACACCTTC. Its protein product is CASSVGQGGGYTF.

This clone was seen a few times. The chain couples TRBV11-2 to TRBJ1-1; 9 bases agree with TRBD1. The CDR3 is made up of 16 amino acids. Looked up from germline, CDR1 is SGHAT and CDR2 is FQNNGV. After removal of 1 base from V and 2 bases from J, the junction contained 5 bases not matched to a gene. CDR3 loop: CASSLVPGQGNTEAFF. The CDR3 DNA reads as TGTGCCAGCAGCTTAGTCCCGGGACAGGGAAACACTGAAGCTTTCTTT.

The V and J genes are TRBV7-9 and TRBJ1-4; 10 bases are shared with TRBD1. The CDR3 is 17 amino acids. Trimming at V came to 5 bases and at J to 0 bases, leaving 6 bases not matched to a gene. Germline V gives CDR1 SEHNR, CDR2 FQNEAQ (reference sequence). CDR3 in amino acids: CASSRQGAQATNEKLFF. The CDR3, as DNA: TGTGCCAGCAGCCGACAGGGGGCTCAGGCAACTAATGAAAAACTGTTTTTT.

The chain employs TRBV6-5 and TRBJ1-5; the match to TRBD1 covers 9 bases. The germline V gene encodes CDR1 MNHEY and CDR2 SVGAGI. The CDR3 runs 15 residues. V lost 7 bases and J lost 7; bases outside the gene matches: 11. In DNA form, the CDR3 reads TGTGCCAGCACCTATGGGACAGGGAGGAACCAGCCCCAGCATTTT. Translating it yields CASTYGTGRNQPQHF.

V gene TRBV28 combines with J gene TRBJ2-3; no definite D call. Germline V gives CDR1 MDHEN, CDR2 SYDVKM. V dropped 4 bases and J dropped 5 bases, with 7 bases sitting between them. The CDR3 spans 12 residues. The CDR3 protein is CASSSYEDTQYF. CDR3 DNA sequence: TGTGCCAGCAGTTCCTACGAAGATACGCAGTATTTT.

The rearrangement uses TRBV7-8 and TRBJ2-7; 9 bases are shared with TRBD1. The ends lost 3 bases at V and 0 bases at J; junction bases unmatched: 15. The CDR3 is made up of 19 amino acids. Looked up from germline, CDR1 is SGHVS and CDR2 is FQNEAQ. The CDR3 sequence: CASSFPRETGGFRSYEQYF. CDR3 in DNA: TGTGCCAGCAGCTTCCCTCGGGAGACAGGGGGTTTTCGCTCCTACGAGCAGTACTTC.

This chain uses TRBV24-1 with TRBJ2-7; D gene unclear. Between the trimmed V and J ends, which lost 6 bases and 4 bases, there was a span of 6 bases. The CDR3 consists of 11 residues. Germline V gene lookup returns CDR1 KGHDR and CDR2 SFDVKD. The CDR3 spells CATSQNYEQYF. In DNA form, the CDR3 reads TGTGCCACCAGTCAGAATTACGAGCAGTACTTC.

This chain connects TRBV6-5 to TRBJ2-1; 13 bases line up with TRBD2. Germline lookup yields CDR1 MNHEY and CDR2 SVGAGI. After removal of 8 bases from V and 10 bases from J, the junction contained 5 bases not matched to a gene. This CDR3 is 13 amino acids long. CDR3 sequence (DNA): TGTGCCAGCGGACTAGCGGGAGATCGCGAGCAGTTCTTC. It translates to CASGLAGDREQFF.

This chain's CDR3 is CASSLEEGARGYTF. CDR3 nucleotides: TGCGCCAGCAGCTTGGAGGAGGGGGCGCGTGGCTACACCTTC. This chain joins TRBV5-1 and TRBJ1-2; 7 bases line up with TRBD1. Germline values: CDR1 SGHRS, CDR2 YFSETQ. The CDR3 sequence is 14 residues long. V lost 0 bases and J lost 7; bases outside the gene matches: 6.